This T cell receptor (beta chain) was recorded in a study of blood T cell repertoires in COVID-19. Study-wide context: There were acute and convalescent COVID-19 samples, and they came from the United States, Italy and Spain. From T cells, B-cell-depleted T cells, or PBMCs came the material, which was cDNA or gDNA.

About this clone: The junction departs from germline at one end; a sequencing error may be responsible.

Study processing details: Reference gene primers were amplified, and this amplification served to estimate nucleated cell counts. Generated by immunoSEQ multiplex PCR, the TCRdb table keeps only in-frame clones and is missing some. D and trimming come from the DNA, and the V and J calls and clone size come from that table. The sample carries about 130,000 clones, about 85% recorded once. This TCR derives from an elderly man with active or convalescent COVID-19. Sample: peripheral blood.

The CDR3 loop is CVSSPLGTGGTDTQYF. CDR3 coding DNA: TGCGTCAGCAGCCCCCTTGGGACAGGGGGGACAGATACGCAGTATTTT. The rearrangement links TRBV5-1 to TRBJ2-3; the match to TRBD1 covers 11 bases. The CDR3 is made up of 16 amino acids. Germline CDR1 reads SGHRS; CDR2 reads YFSETQ.